These 19 T cell receptor beta chains share one sample of origin, sequenced in a study of T cells in Graves' hyperthyroidism and ophthalmopathy. Template material for amplifying TCR beta CDR3 regions consisted of RNA transcripts. Carried out on the TCR CDR3, a first-round RT-PCR used the HTBI primer set. MiXCR was run by TCRdb on the multiplex PCR reads, yielding one entry per CDR3 protein. In the table there are about 300,000 distinct CDR3 sequences, 16% of which are singletons. The sample consisted of blood. The receptors were sampled from a young man with Graves' hyperthyroidism.

This rearrangement joins TRBV19 to TRBJ2-5; perhaps D is TRBD1 or TRBD2 (5 bases each). The CDR3 is 15 residues long. The germline V and J ends were trimmed by 1 base and 8 bases, with 17 bases remaining between them. Germline CDR1 and CDR2: LNHDA and SQIVND (reference sequence). CDR3 nucleotide sequence: TGTGCCAGTAGTATAGCCCCGGGACGCTTTACAACCCAGTACTTC. As protein: CASSIAPGRFTTQYF.

This chain joins TRBV30 and TRBJ2-5; unclear D gene. The CDR3 consists of 12 residues. Germline V gene lookup returns CDR1 GTSNPN and CDR2 SVGIG (reference sequence). Trimming removed 0 bases at V and 4 bases at J, with 6 bases between. CDR3 DNA: TGTGCCTGGAGTGTGCAGACAGAGACCCAGTACTTC. It translates to CAWSVQTETQYF.

This clonotype has ten or more counts. V and J are TRBV28 and TRBJ2-3; 12 nucleotides line up with TRBD2. The ends lost 3 bases at V and 4 bases at J; junction bases unmatched: 11. Germline loops: CDR1 MDHEN, CDR2 SYDVKM. The CDR3 covers 18 residues. The CDR3 DNA reads as TGTGCCAGCAGTTTCATCACCCTACTAGCGGGAGGAGCAGATACGCAGTATTTT. Its protein is CASSFITLLAGGADTQYF.

This clonotype has a handful of counts. This CDR3 fails to terminate in the conserved phenylalanine or tryptophan, so it likely reflects a read error. CDR3 loop: CASNIGISERETQYV. CDR3 in DNA: TGCGCCAGCAACATCGGAATCAGCGAGCGGGAGACCCAGTACGTC. V usage is TRBV5-1 and J usage is TRBJ2-5, with TRBD2 as a possible D gene (5 bases). The V and J ends lost 6 bases and 5 bases respectively, with 20 bases between them. There are 15 residues in the CDR3. Germline-derived CDR1 and CDR2 are SGHRS and YFSETQ.

This clonotype has ten or more counts. The V call is TRBV12-3 or TRBV12-4, the J call TRBJ1-1, with unresolved D. The CDR3 extends over 12 amino acids. The ends were cut back, 4 bases at V and 9 bases at J, with 12 bases in the middle. The chain's CDR3 is CASSSFEGQAFF. CDR3 nucleotide sequence: TGTGCCAGCAGTTCTTTCGAAGGACAAGCTTTCTTT.

The chain couples TRBV15 to TRBJ1-5; D call uncertain. Germline V gives CDR1 LNHNV, CDR2 YYDKDF (reference sequence). The ends were cut back, 6 bases at V and 3 bases at J, with 9 bases in the middle. The CDR3 extends over 13 amino acids. This chain's CDR3 is CATRQIFNQPQHF. CDR3 nucleotides: TGTGCCACCAGACAGATATTCAATCAGCCCCAGCATTTT.

This clonotype was seen only a few times. A clone one base away is much larger, so this may be a read error. The chain recombines TRBV2 with TRBJ2-1; a possible D gene is TRBD1 (5 bases). The ends were cut back, 11 bases at V and 1 base at J, with 12 bases in the middle. The germline V gene encodes CDR1 SNHLY and CDR2 FYNNEI. The CDR3 runs to 13 residues. CDR3 loop: CAGCQGSYNEQFF. The CDR3 DNA reads as TGTGCCGGCTGCCAGGGATCCTACAATGAGCAGTTCTTC.

This clonotype has at least ten counts. The rearrangement joins TRBV3-1 to TRBJ2-7; 15 bases are shared with TRBD2. Germline V gene lookup returns CDR1 LGHDT and CDR2 YNNKEL (reference sequence). Losses at the gene ends were 5 bases for V and 3 bases for J; bases not matched to a gene: 8. The CDR3 totals 17 residues. The CDR3 spells CASSAPGLAGGVYEQYF. The CDR3 nucleotides read TGTGCCAGCAGCGCTCCGGGACTAGCGGGAGGTGTCTACGAGCAGTACTTC.

At least ten counts were recorded for this clonotype. The chain has TRBV6-1 and TRBJ2-7, with TRBD1 matching 9 bases. This CDR3 is built from 14 residues. Trimming at V came to 6 bases and at J to 3 bases, leaving 6 bases not matched to a gene. Germline V gene sequence: CDR1 MNHNS, CDR2 SASEGT. The CDR3 protein is CASSRGTGNYEQYF. In nucleotides, the CDR3 is TGTGCCAGCAGCCGAGGGACAGGGAACTACGAGCAGTACTTC.

This clonotype was counted between two and nine times. A much larger clone lies one base from this, so it may be a read error. The chain uses TRBV30 and TRBJ2-7; D is uncertain. CDR1 and CDR2 from the germline V gene are GTSNPN and SVGIG (reference sequence). The CDR3 has 13 residues. The CDR3 DNA is TGTGCCTGGAGTGTACGTAAGGATTCCGAGCCGTACTTC. Protein product: CAWSVRKDSEPYF.

This clonotype was seen at least ten times. The gene calls are TRBV27 and TRBJ1-1; D is possibly TRBD1 (6 bases). V was trimmed by 1 base and J by 6 bases, leaving 12 bases between them. The CDR3 loop spans 14 amino acids. Looked up from germline, CDR1 is MNHEY and CDR2 is SMNVEV (reference sequence). DNA for the CDR3: TGTGCCAGCAGTTTATACAGACAGGATGCTGAAGCTTTCTTT. It encodes CASSLYRQDAEAFF.

There are a few counts of this clonotype. This chain uses TRBV18 with TRBJ2-2; no clear D gene. Germline CDR1 is KGHSH and CDR2 is LQKENI. CDR3 size: 13 residues. Trimming removed 0 bases at V and 6 bases at J, with 5 bases between. DNA for the CDR3: TGTGCCAGCTCACCACCAGGAGCCGGGGAGCTGTTTTTT. Amino acids: CASSPPGAGELFF.

This chain joins TRBV29-1 and TRBJ2-5, with 7 bases lining up with TRBD1. This CDR3 has 14 amino acids. Germline CDR1 SQVTM, CDR2 ANQGSEA. The CDR3 region is CSSRTGQQAETQYF. The CDR3, as DNA: TGCAGTTCCCGAACGGGACAGCAGGCTGAGACCCAGTACTTC.

V is TRBV6-1 and J is TRBJ1-5; no clear D gene. Germline CDR1 is MNHNS and CDR2 is SASEGT. The CDR3 covers 14 residues. V was shortened by 6 bases and J by 2 bases, with 11 bases between the two germline ends. In DNA form, the CDR3 reads TGTGCCAGCAGAACCATAAGGGGCAATCAGCCCCAGCATTTT. This translates into CASRTIRGNQPQHF.

This clonotype showed up many times. The rearrangement links TRBV6-1 to TRBJ1-1; D is unclear. The germline gives CDR1 MNHNS, CDR2 SASEGT. V lost 6 bases, J lost 7 bases, and 15 bases lay in between. The CDR3 covers 13 residues. CDR3 residues: CASSYISEGEAFF. In nucleotides, the CDR3 is TGTGCCAGCAGCTACATTTCGGAGGGTGAAGCTTTCTTT.

This clonotype was seen at least ten times. The chain uses TRBV30 and TRBJ2-1; maybe TRBD1 (5 bases). The CDR3 has 14 amino acids. V was trimmed by 4 bases and J by 9 bases, leaving 19 bases between them. The germline V gene has CDR1 GTSNPN and CDR2 SVGIG (reference sequence). The CDR3 DNA follows: TGTGCCTGGAAATGGCCGGGTGGTCAGGGTGAGCAGTTCTTC. Protein product: CAWKWPGGQGEQFF.

This clonotype was counted many times. This chain uses TRBV20-1 with TRBJ2-3; 9 bases are a match to TRBD2. Germline V gene sequence: CDR1 DFQATT, CDR2 SNEGSKA (reference sequence). J was trimmed by 3 bases and V by 1 base; bases with no gene match: 5. The CDR3 length is 15 residues. The CDR3 loop reads CSARGGRDWTDTQYF. The DNA of the CDR3 is TGCAGTGCTAGAGGCGGGAGGGATTGGACAGATACGCAGTATTTT.

The rearrangement uses TRBV6-2 or TRBV6-3 and TRBJ1-5; D is unresolved. The germline CDR1 and CDR2 sequences are MNHEY and SVGEGT. The V end lost 8 bases, the J end lost 4 bases, and 9 bases lay between the germline ends. The CDR3 spans 12 residues. The CDR3 sequence: CASGRINQPQHF. The CDR3 bases are TGTGCCAGCGGGAGAATAAATCAGCCCCAGCATTTT.

This clonotype was seen repeatedly, ten times or more. The chain carries TRBV19 and TRBJ1-1; no definite D call. Trimming stripped 4 bases from V and 0 bases from J, with 12 bases between. The CDR3 has 15 amino acids. Germline-derived CDR1 and CDR2 are LNHDA and SQIVND (reference sequence). For the CDR3, the DNA is TGTGCCAGTAGTAGCCCAGGAAGAGTGAACACTGAAGCTTTCTTT. As protein: CASSSPGRVNTEAFF.